Sequencing of this T cell receptor beta chain was carried out in a study of blood T cells in healthy people across ages. Overall study findings and caveats: The diversity estimates, figures obtained from one million T cells, were considered underestimates. Naive CD4+ cells and diversity were both higher in long-lived donors than in aged donors.

This clonotype was counted many times. Its antigen is unidentified. A sample-barcoded 5' primer and a J-beta primer mix were used in a second PCR of about 6 to 12 cycles. TCRdb independently ran MiXCR on the 5' RACE reads; one entry per CDR3 protein. The sample has approximately 1,700,000 distinct CDR3 sequences, around 40% seen once. Staff drew 9 to 10 milliliters of peripheral blood from each donor. Losses at the gene ends were 5 bases for V and 4 bases for J; bases not matched to a gene: 7. CDR3 size: 14 residues. CDR1 and CDR2 (germline): MGHRA, YSYEKL. What was sequenced was blood. The chain uses TRBV4-1 and TRBJ2-7, with 8 nucleotides matching TRBD1. The receptor was isolated from a human donor in good health. CDR3 region: CASSIRQGRYEQYF. In DNA, the CDR3 is TGCGCCAGCAGCATAAGACAGGGGAGGTACGAGCAGTACTTC.